This T cell receptor (beta chain) emerged from a study of CD8 T cells in Susac syndrome (dated by TCRdb to the late 2010s). Turning to the overall study: Whether CD8+ T cell activation and differentiation in Susac syndrome was antigen driven was tested using repertoire sequencing. The clonality of the CD8+ T cell repertoire was compared across over 10 healthy donors, around 14 Susac syndrome patients and under 18 multiple sclerosis patients. Overall study outcomes, separate from this receptor: The study acknowledged that relatively few individuals were included in the TCR sequencing and HLA analysis.

A single count supports this clonotype. The antigen it binds to is not known. No base-level quality is on record; no much larger clone is a single base apart. Support from one read is weak. Peripheral blood CD8+ and CD4+ T cells from healthy donors, Susac syndrome patients and multiple sclerosis patients were profiled using high-throughput TCR beta sequencing. Multiple sclerosis controls were treatment-naive patients with stable or active relapsing-remitting disease fulfilling revised McDonald criteria. CD8+ TEMRA cells were enriched by FACS, while bulk CD8+ and CD4+ T cells were purified by magnetic negative isolation. Blood was drawn into EDTA tubes, processed within 24 hours, and PBMCs were isolated by density gradient centrifugation. PBMCs intended for TCR sequencing were frozen in liquid nitrogen and were later thawed in a 37 degrees C water bath. Purity of sorted or isolated CD4+, CD8+ and CD8+ TEMRA cells was at least 90%.

CDR3 length: 12 amino acids, cysteine to phenylalanine. The entry retains the CDR3 DNA only, 36 bases that are in frame from base 1. CDR1 and CDR2 were assigned from the germline V gene as KGHDR and SFDVKD. V is cut by 3 bases and J by 4 bases, and the space between the germline ends is 5 bases. RNA was extracted with the RNeasy kit and about 0.5 to 1 ug was reverse transcribed using random hexamers. The immunoSEQ multiplex PCR assay, which covers 54 Vbeta and 13 Jbeta segments, was used to amplify TCR beta CDR3 regions. PCR amplification bias was corrected using a synthetic template baseline for primer optimization and computational correction. Under the source paper's analysis protocol: Reads were annotated to V, D and J genes according to IMGT and were analyzed with immunoSEQ Analyzer, with only productive sequences retained. Clonality was computed as one minus Shannon entropy normalized by log2 of the number of productive unique sequences. For each patient and control, public and private clones were evaluated among the 100 most prevalent clones. Clones were defined as Susac-specific when absent from the healthy and MS cohorts, from about 970 published viral clones and from other ImmuneACCESS disease sequences. Using fastp trimming at Q25 and MiXCR clonotype assembly, TCRdb reanalyzed the public sequencing data and kept in-frame beta chains. Duplicate CDR3 protein sequences are folded into a single record with the most common DNA and genes. TCRdb's processing, not the authors' own work, is the source of the V and J calls. Recorded for this sample are approximately 120,000 distinct CDR3 sequences; 80% to 95% of them occurred a single time. The ten largest clones add up to around 0.3% of the sample.

The sample consisted of CD8+ T cells from PBMCs. Here the chain combines TRBV24-1 and TRBJ1-1; the D gene is possibly TRBD1, with 5 bases matching. The source of this sequence is a human donor with multiple sclerosis. CDR3 sequence: CATSDGGTEAFF. In nucleotide form, the sequence is TGTGCCACCAGTGATGGGGGCACTGAAGCTTTCTTT.